These 9 T cell receptor beta chains were all obtained from the same sample, sequenced in a study of cytomegalovirus exposure and HLA in healthy donors. Primers for the PCR totalled 60 Vbeta and 13 Jbeta. This table comes from immunoSEQ multiplex PCR, and its TCRdb copy is limited to in-frame clones, with some not included. The sample has over 150,000 clones, roughly 80% seen once. What was sequenced was PBMCs. The receptors stem from a male donor in good health and CMV-seronegative.

The chain carries TRBV18 and TRBJ1-4; 7 bases map to TRBD1. The V segment lost 4 bases and the J segment 5 bases; nucleotides outside the gene matches: 7. The CDR3 is made up of 15 amino acids. Germline assignment: CDR1 KGHSH and CDR2 LQKENI. In nucleotides, the CDR3 is TGTGCCAGCTCACTCCGACAGGGAGGAAATGAAAAACTGTTTTTT. This translates into CASSLRQGGNEKLFF.

CDR3 sequence reads: CASSQEWPGRRPLAGHYEQYF. CDR3 DNA sequence: TGTGCCAGCAGCCAAGAATGGCCGGGACGGAGACCACTAGCGGGGCACTACGAGCAGTACTTC. The genes are TRBV4-2 and TRBJ2-7, with TRBD2 matching over 10 bases. Germline loops: CDR1 LGHNA, CDR2 YNFKEQ. This CDR3 is built from 21 residues. V was clipped by 0 bases and J by 3 bases; unmatched bases: 20.

CDR3 DNA sequence: TGTGCCAGCAGCCACAGGGGGATGAGCACTGAAGCTTTCTTT. Translated, it gives CASSHRGMSTEAFF. The J gene is TRBJ1-1, the V gene TRBV14, with 7 bases identical to TRBD1. This CDR3 is built from 14 residues. Per the germline V gene, CDR1 is SGHDN and CDR2 is FVKESK. The trim removed 3 bases at V and 4 bases at J, leaving 5 bases unmatched.

J is TRBJ2-1 and V is TRBV5-1, with 11 bases lining up with TRBD2. Germline CDR1 is SGHRS and CDR2 is YFSETQ. CDR3 length: 15 residues. V shed 0 bases and J 7 bases; nucleotides not matched to a gene: 3. The CDR3 spells CASSLETSGRNEQFF. CDR3 DNA sequence: TGCGCCAGCAGCTTGGAAACTAGCGGGAGAAATGAGCAGTTCTTC.

The V call is TRBV9, the J call TRBJ2-5; 10 bases agree with TRBD2. With the DNA end fitting TRBJ2-7 better, the J assignment may be wrong. Germline V gene data show CDR1 as SGDLS and CDR2 as YYNGEE. The CDR3 runs 14 residues. CDR3 in amino acids: CASSASGGAYEQYF. CDR3 in DNA: TGTGCCAGCAGCGCCAGCGGGGGGGCCTACGAGCAGTACTTC.

The chain carries TRBV9 and TRBJ2-3; 12 nucleotides line up with TRBD2. Trimming removed 3 bases from V and 2 bases from J; junction bases left unmatched: 7. There are 17 residues in the CDR3. CDR1 SGDLS and CDR2 YYNGEE come from the germline V gene. CDR3 region: CASSERLAGAPTDTQYF. CDR3 nucleotides: TGTGCCAGCAGCGAAAGACTAGCGGGAGCCCCCACAGATACGCAGTATTTT.

This chain connects TRBV7-2 to TRBJ2-1, with D perhaps matching TRBD1 (6 bases). V lost 1 base and J lost 4, with 14 bases in between. The CDR3 runs to 16 residues. The germline V gene encodes CDR1 SGHTA and CDR2 FQGNSA. CDR3 bases: TGTGCCAGCAGCTTAGACGGCAGGGGTTCTTACAATGAGCAGTTCTTC. Protein sequence: CASSLDGRGSYNEQFF. The full variable domain, completed using reference TRBV7-2 and TRBJ2-1, is GAGVSQSPSNKVTEKGKDVELRCDPISGHTALYWYRQSLGQGLEFLIYFQGNSAPDKSGLPSDRFSAERTGGSVSTLTIQRTQQEDSAVYLCASSLDGRGSYNEQFFGPGTRLTVL.

In DNA form, the CDR3 reads TGTGCCAGCAGCGTCCTACAGGGCACGAAACTGTTTTTT. Its protein is CASSVLQGTKLFF. This chain joins TRBV9 and TRBJ1-4; D is perhaps TRBD1 (6 bases). CDR3 length: 13 residues. Per germline, CDR1 SGDLS and CDR2 YYNGEE. V lost 2 bases to trimming and J lost 11 bases, with 13 bases between them.

The chain employs TRBV7-2 and TRBJ1-4, with D perhaps TRBD1 (6 bases). V was trimmed by 5 bases and J by 0 bases, leaving 13 bases between them. The CDR3 is 16 residues long. From germline, CDR1 is SGHTA and CDR2 FQGNSA. The CDR3 sequence is CASSRPGGPTNEKLFF. The CDR3 bases are TGTGCCAGCAGCAGGCCCGGGGGGCCAACTAATGAAAAACTGTTTTTT.